Below are 6 T cell receptor beta chains sequenced from a single sample in a study of blood T cell repertoires in COVID-19. Generated by immunoSEQ multiplex PCR, the TCRdb table keeps only in-frame clones and is missing some. The sample lists around 140,000 clones, around 83% occurring once. The sample was peripheral blood. These receptors all come from a man between 60 and 75 years old with active or convalescent COVID-19.

The rearrangement uses TRBV9 and TRBJ2-7; D is ambiguous. V dropped 3 bases and J dropped 6 bases, with 13 bases sitting between them. The CDR3 has 13 residues. Germline values: CDR1 SGDLS, CDR2 YYNGEE. CDR3 in amino acids: CASSATNYGEQYV. CDR3 nucleotide sequence: TGTGCCAGCAGCGCGACCAACTACGGCGAGCAGTACGTC.

This clone was seen once. This chain uses TRBV6-5 with TRBJ1-5; D is possibly TRBD1 (6 bases). The CDR3 length is 14 residues. The V end lost 6 bases, the J end lost 3 bases, and 12 bases lay between the germline ends. In germline, CDR1 is MNHEY, CDR2 SVGAGI. CDR3: CASRTGNNNQPQHF. The CDR3 DNA is TGTGCCAGCAGGACAGGTAATAACAATCAGCCCCAGCATTTT.

The rearrangement joins TRBV9 to TRBJ2-6, with 7 bases identical to TRBD2. The germline CDR1 and CDR2 sequences are SGDLS and YYNGEE. Trimming removed 0 bases from V and 0 bases from J; junction bases left unmatched: 6. The CDR3 totals 18 residues. CDR3 residues: CASSVESGINSGANVLTF. The CDR3 region has the DNA TGTGCCAGCAGCGTAGAGAGCGGGATAAACTCTGGGGCCAACGTCCTGACTTTC. Drawing the rest from reference TRBV9 and TRBJ2-6, the complete variable domain is DSGVTQTPKHLITATGQRVTLRCSPRSGDLSVYWYQQSLDQGLQFLIQYYNGEERAKGNILERFSAQQFPDLHSELNLSSLELGDSALYFCASSVESGINSGANVLTFGAGSRLTVL.

The chain uses TRBV6-4 and TRBJ2-2, with D maybe TRBD1 (6 bases). Germline V gives CDR1 MRHNA, CDR2 SNTAGT. The V end lost 3 bases, the J end lost 4 bases, and 12 bases lay between the germline ends. This CDR3 region has 15 residues. CDR3 bases: TGTGCCAGCAGTGAGGCCAGGGGTGGCACCGGGGAGCTGTTTTTT. Its protein product is CASSEARGGTGELFF.

The chain links TRBV7-9 to TRBJ2-2, with D possibly matching TRBD1 (6 bases). Germline CDR1 reads SEHNR; CDR2 reads FQNEAQ (reference sequence). The CDR3 extends over 16 amino acids. V lost 8 bases, J lost 0 bases, and 16 bases lay in between. The CDR3 region is CASHETGTSNTGELFF. The DNA of the CDR3 is TGTGCCAGCCACGAGACCGGGACATCGAACACCGGGGAGCTGTTTTTT.

The V gene is TRBV19, the J gene TRBJ1-3; D call uncertain. Germline CDR1 is LNHDA and CDR2 is SQIVND (reference sequence). The CDR3 covers 15 residues. V lost 5 bases, J lost 4 bases, and 15 bases lay in between. CDR3 sequence (DNA): TGTGCCAGTAGTCTTGACAAAGCAGCCGGAAACACCATATATTTT. Its translation: CASSLDKAAGNTIYF.